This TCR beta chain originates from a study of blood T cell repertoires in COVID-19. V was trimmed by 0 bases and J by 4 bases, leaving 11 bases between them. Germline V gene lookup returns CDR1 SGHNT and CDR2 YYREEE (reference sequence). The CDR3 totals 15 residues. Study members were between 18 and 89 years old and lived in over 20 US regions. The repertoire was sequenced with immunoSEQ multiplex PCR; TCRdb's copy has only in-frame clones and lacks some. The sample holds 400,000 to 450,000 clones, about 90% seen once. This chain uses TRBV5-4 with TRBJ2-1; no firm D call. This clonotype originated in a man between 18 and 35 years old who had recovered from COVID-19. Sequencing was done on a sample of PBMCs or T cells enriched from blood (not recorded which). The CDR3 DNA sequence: TGTGCCAGCAGCTTGGTCACCGGGTCTTACAATGAGCAGTTCTTC. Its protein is CASSLVTGSYNEQFF.